The T cell receptor beta chain described here comes from a study of blood T cell repertoires in COVID-19. Study background: Material from acute and convalescent COVID-19 was sourced from the United States, Italy and Spain.

TCRdb keeps only in-frame clones here, not all; method: immunoSEQ multiplex PCR. The table shows about 130,000 clones, with about 76% occurring only once. The sample was peripheral blood. The receptor was isolated from a man older than 75 with acute or convalescent COVID-19.

The CDR3: CASSPQGNEQYF. The CDR3 DNA follows: TGTGCCAGCAGCCCCCAGGGGAACGAGCAGTACTTC. The genes are TRBV14 and TRBJ2-7, with D possibly matching TRBD1 (6 bases). The CDR3 covers 12 residues. Germline V lookup: CDR1 SGHDN, CDR2 FVKESK. Trimming took off 4 bases at V and 5 bases at J, with 9 bases between the two ends. Full variable domain (outside the CDR3, taken from reference TRBV14 and TRBJ2-7): EAGVTQFPSHSVIEKGQTVTLRCDPISGHDNLYWYRRVMGKEIKFLLHFVKESKQDESGMPNNRFLAERTGGTYSTLKVQPAELEDSGVYFCASSPQGNEQYFGPGTRLTVT.